A single TCR beta chain is shown here with its context. V lost 3 bases and J 0 bases, leaving 16 bases between the germline ends. Germline V gene lookup returns CDR1 SGHAT and CDR2 FQNNGV. The CDR3 loop spans 17 amino acids. The source of the sample is a study of T-cell reconstitution after alpha-beta-depleted transplantation in children. The TCRbeta library was prepared with unique molecular identifiers. Using its own MiXCR run on the PCR reads, TCRdb lists one record per CDR3 protein. Among 200,000 to 250,000 distinct CDR3 sequences listed, approximately 9.5% were seen once. The material sequenced was PBMCs from the stem cell graft donor, taken from the stem cell graft. The gene calls are TRBV11-2 and TRBJ2-3; D tentatively reads TRBD1 or TRBD2 (6 bases each). The receptor was derived from a human donor who donated a stem cell graft to a child with acute lymphoblastic leukemia. The CDR3: CASSFPHRGRSTDTQYF. In DNA form, the CDR3 reads TGTGCCAGCAGCTTTCCCCACCGGGGGCGTAGCACAGATACGCAGTATTTT.